In its sample, the clone carrying this T cell receptor beta chain was seen many times. Its antigen is unidentified. CDR3 length: 13 amino acids. CDR1 and CDR2 (germline): ENHRY, SYGVKD. Between the trimmed V and J ends, which lost 3 bases and 5 bases, there was a span of 10 bases. This entry belongs to a study of identical twins. Study findings and constraints: Carriage of fewer insertions was seen in abundant cord blood beta clonotypes, whereas memory repertoires showed none. Out-of-frame alpha sequences common to twins were enriched for low generation probability.

Template switching added a universal primer binding site, and final cDNA carried unique molecular identifiers. MiXCR, applied by TCRdb to the 5' RACE reads, yields one record per CDR3 protein. The sample shows 500,000 to 550,000 distinct CDR3 sequences, approximately 20% of them seen only once. Everyone who gave samples was a healthy Caucasian. These data were likewise used in another study, on yellow fever vaccine responses in identical twins.

The chain combines TRBV10-3 with TRBJ1-2, with a tentative D call TRBD1 (6 bases). This clonotype was obtained from a woman between 18 and 29 years old in good health. Sequencing was performed on CD4+ T cells sorted from blood. The CDR3 nucleotides are TGTGCCATCAGTGAAACAGGGTCGTATGGCTACACCTTC. Protein: CAISETGSYGYTF.